Listed below are T cell receptor beta chains from one sample, sequenced in a study of T-cell reconstitution after alpha-beta-depleted transplantation in children. TCRdb itself ran the PCR reads through MiXCR, one entry per CDR3 protein. This table holds 500,000 or so distinct CDR3 sequences, 32% found once. Here the sequenced sample was PBMCs from the stem cell graft donor, taken from the stem cell graft. The receptors here all came from a human donor who donated a stem cell graft to a child with aplastic anemia. CDR3s include the opening cysteine and the closing phenylalanine or tryptophan. A D gene is named only where the DNA matches it firmly. Clone size is stated in some rows and not others, as once, few, many or a class when expanded.

j_call clone_size d_call v_call cdr3_nt cdr3_aa
TRBJ2-1 NA TRBD2 TRBV12-3/TRBV12-4 TGTGCCAGCAGTTTAGCCCGGGCCCAAGGACTAGCGGGAGACAATGAGCAGTTCTTC CASSLARAQGLAGDNEQFF
TRBJ2-7 NA TRBD1 TRBV27 TGTGCCAGCAGTTCCCCGGGACAGGGGACTTGGGACGAGCAGTACTTC CASSSPGQGTWDEQYF
TRBJ2-7 once NA TRBV13 TGTGCCACTGCGATAGGCGGGGCGAACTACGAGCAGTACTTC CATAIGGANYEQYF
TRBJ2-5 NA TRBD2 TRBV12-3/TRBV12-4 TGTGCCAGCAGAGAGGGACTAGGAAAAGAGACCCAGTACTTC CASREGLGKETQYF
TRBJ2-1 NA TRBD2 TRBV7-3 TGTGCCAGCAGCTTTGGCGGGAGGGCCGACAATGAGCAGTTCTTC CASSFGGRADNEQFF
TRBJ2-7 NA TRBD1 TRBV24-1 TGTGCCACCAGTGACTCGACCGGGACAGGGGACTACGAGCAGTACTTC CATSDSTGTGDYEQYF
TRBJ2-1 few TRBD1 TRBV5-1 TGCGCCAGCAGTTTGACAGGGTCTTTTGACAATGAGCAGTTCTTC CASSLTGSFDNEQFF
TRBJ2-4 NA NA TRBV14 TGTGCCAGCAGCCTATTCGGGGCGGGCAAAAACATTCAGTACTTC CASSLFGAGKNIQYF
TRBJ1-5 NA NA TRBV9 TGTGCCAGCAGCCCGGCTTATGGGGGGAGCCAGCCCCAGCATTTT CASSPAYGGSQPQHF
TRBJ1-1 few NA TRBV12-3/TRBV12-4 TGTGCCAGCAGTTCGCGGGCGGGTGGAACTGAAGCTTTCTTT CASSSRAGGTEAFF
TRBJ2-7 NA NA TRBV19 TGTGCCAGTAGATGGACCGGCGAAGTCTCCTACGAGCAGTACTTC CASRWTGEVSYEQYF
TRBJ2-7 few NA TRBV12-3/TRBV12-4 TGTGCCAGCAGTTCCTCTTCAGGGTACTACGAGCAGTACTTC CASSSSSGYYEQYF
TRBJ2-1 NA TRBD1 TRBV5-1 TGCGCCAGCAGCTTGTTCTCCAGGGGGCTTCACGATGAGCAGTTCTTC CASSLFSRGLHDEQFF
TRBJ1-6 NA TRBD1 TRBV6-1 TGTGCCAGCACGAAGGAGACAGGGACAGGAAATTCACCCCTCCACTTT CASTKETGTGNSPLHF
TRBJ1-5 NA NA TRBV19 TGTGCCAGTGGCGATCACCAGCCCCAGCATTTT CASGDHQPQHF
TRBJ1-5 few NA TRBV24-1 TGTGCCACCAGTGACGAGGGGAATCAGCCCCAGCATTTT CATSDEGNQPQHF
TRBJ1-2 NA NA TRBV29-1 TGCAGCGTGGAAACCCAGGCCCCCTATGGCTACACCTTC CSVETQAPYGYTF
TRBJ2-1 NA TRBD1 TRBV6-2/TRBV6-3 TGTGCCAGCAGCGACCAGGGGGAGAGCTACAATGAGCAGTTCTTC CASSDQGESYNEQFF
TRBJ1-6 few NA TRBV12-3/TRBV12-4 TGTGCCAGCAGTTTGATGCAGGGCAATTCACCCCTCCACTTT CASSLMQGNSPLHF
TRBJ2-1 few NA TRBV28 TGTGCCAGCAGTCCCTGGGGACTGGAGCAGTTCTTC CASSPWGLEQFF
TRBJ2-7 NA NA TRBV6-2/TRBV6-3 TGTGCCAGCACCTACTCCTCTTTTCGGAACGAGCAGTACTTC CASTYSSFRNEQYF
TRBJ1-1 NA NA TRBV12-3/TRBV12-4 TGTGCCAGCAGTCAAACGGGACACCAGAACACTGAAGCTTTCTTT CASSQTGHQNTEAFF
TRBJ2-1 few NA TRBV29-1 TGCAGCGTTGGATTCCGGTCTGAGCAGTTCTTC CSVGFRSEQFF
TRBJ2-3 few NA TRBV20-1 TGCAGTGCTAGAGGGGGGCTAGCGCTAAGCACAGATACGCAGTATTTT CSARGGLALSTDTQYF
TRBJ1-4 NA TRBD1 TRBV7-9 TGTGCCAGCAGCTTACTTCAGGGACAGGATGAAAAACTGTTTTTT CASSLLQGQDEKLFF
TRBJ2-2 few TRBD1 TRBV7-9 TGTGCCAGCAGCTTACGGGACAGCGGGGAGCTGTTTTTT CASSLRDSGELFF
TRBJ1-1 NA NA TRBV29-1 TGCAACGTTGAGAAGAGCACTGAAGCTTTCTTT CNVEKSTEAFF
TRBJ2-2 NA NA TRBV11-2 TGTGCCAGCAGGATGGGACGAAGCACCGGGGAGCTGTTTTTT CASRMGRSTGELFF
TRBJ2-1 few TRBD2 TRBV4-3 TGCGCCAGCAGCCAAGATGAGGCGGGGAGGGATCGCGAGCAGTTCTTC CASSQDEAGRDREQFF
TRBJ2-3 NA NA TRBV28 TGTGCCAGCAGAGGCACTAGCTCCTTAATCGATACGCAGTATTTT CASRGTSSLIDTQYF
TRBJ2-7 NA TRBD2 TRBV7-2 TGTGCCAGCACCCCAGGACTAGCGCACTACGAGCAGTACTTC CASTPGLAHYEQYF
TRBJ2-1 NA NA TRBV29-1 TGCAGCGTTGGCACAGGGACCTGGTACAATGAGCAGTTCTTC CSVGTGTWYNEQFF
TRBJ2-7 few NA TRBV5-1 TGCGCCAGCAGCGTGACATCTTATTACGAGCAGTACTTC CASSVTSYYEQYF
TRBJ2-7 few TRBD1 TRBV5-1 TGCGCCAGCAGCTTGGGTCAGGGGGACTACGAGCAGTACTTC CASSLGQGDYEQYF
TRBJ2-7 NA NA TRBV7-8 TGTGCCAGCAGCCCAGTGGCGGGGCTAACCTCCTACGAGCAGTACTTC CASSPVAGLTSYEQYF
TRBJ2-1 few TRBD2 TRBV28 TGTGCCAGCAGGACACTAGCGGCACAGTTCTTC CASRTLAAQFF
TRBJ1-2 NA NA TRBV30 TGTGCCTGGAGTGTTGAGGGGGTGCACTATGGCTACACCTTC CAWSVEGVHYGYTF
TRBJ1-3 NA NA TRBV10-3 TGTGCCATCAAGGCGGATGGAAACACCATATATTTT CAIKADGNTIYF
TRBJ2-1 few TRBD1 TRBV12-3/TRBV12-4 TGTGCCAGCAGTTTAGGGGGGACAGGGAAGAATGAGCAGTTCTTC CASSLGGTGKNEQFF
TRBJ2-1 NA TRBD2 TRBV24-1 TGTGCCACCAGTGATTCCGAACCAACCCCGGGGAGGGCTTTCAGCTCCTACAATGAGCAGTTCTTC CATSDSEPTPGRAFSSYNEQFF
TRBJ1-2 NA NA TRBV19 TGTGCCAGTAGTACCGGGACGGACATCTATGGCTACACCTTC CASSTGTDIYGYTF
TRBJ2-3 NA TRBD1 TRBV27 TGTGCCAGCAGTCCCTCGGGACAGGGGCTCCACGGGATCTTAGATACGCAGTATTTT CASSPSGQGLHGILDTQYF
TRBJ2-3 NA TRBD2 TRBV20-1 TGCAGTGCTAGGGGGACTAGCGGTTATACGCAGTATTTT CSARGTSGYTQYF